These 18 T cell receptor beta chains share one sample of origin, sequenced in a study of blood T cell repertoires in COVID-19. The method was immunoSEQ multiplex PCR; TCRdb's version includes in-frame clones alone and lacks a portion of them. The sample holds 50,000 to 65,000 clones, 75% to 85% seen once. Sequenced input: peripheral blood. Source of these receptors: a woman in her fifties or sixties with acute or convalescent COVID-19.

The V call is TRBV28, the J call TRBJ1-6, with a weak D call TRBD1 (5 bases). The CDR3 length is 14 residues. The germline V gene encodes CDR1 MDHEN and CDR2 SYDVKM. The V end lost 11 bases, the J end lost 2 bases, and 13 bases lay between the germline ends. The CDR3 is CAGAAGPYNSPLHF. CDR3 sequence (DNA): TGTGCCGGGGCCGCCGGCCCCTATAATTCACCCCTCCACTTT. The full variable domain, rest sourced from reference TRBV28 and TRBJ1-6, is DVKVTQSSRYLVKRTGEKVFLECVQDMDHENMFWYRQDPGLGLRLIYFSYDVKMKEKGDIPEGYSVSREKKERFSLILESASTNQTSMYLCAGAAGPYNSPLHFGNGTRLTVT.

This clone was found a few times. V usage is TRBV30 and J usage is TRBJ1-4; a possible D gene is TRBD1 (5 bases). The CDR3 spans 14 residues. The V end lost 5 bases, the J end lost 6 bases, and 16 bases lay between the germline ends. The germline gives CDR1 GTSNPN, CDR2 SVGIG (reference sequence). The CDR3 sequence: CAWDSSPGHEKLFF. The CDR3, as DNA: TGTGCCTGGGATAGTTCTCCAGGGCATGAAAAACTGTTTTTT.

In its sample, this clone is medium-sized. The V gene is TRBV13, the J gene TRBJ1-3, with 7 bases identical to TRBD1. Unmatched junction bases numbered 0, after V lost 8 bases and J lost 2 bases. Germline V lookup: CDR1 PRHDT, CDR2 FYEKMQ (reference sequence). This CDR3 contains 12 residues. Written as DNA, the CDR3 is TGTGCCAGCGGGACAGCTGGAAACACCATATATTTT. Translating it yields CASGTAGNTIYF.

The chain carries TRBV27 and TRBJ2-7; 9 bases line up with TRBD1. The V gene end was trimmed by 4 bases and the J gene end by 4 bases; junction bases not matched to a gene: 8. Germline loops: CDR1 MNHEY, CDR2 SMNVEV (reference sequence). The CDR3 covers 15 residues. The CDR3 protein is CASSSPGQGTYEQYF. CDR3 sequence (DNA): TGTGCCAGCAGTTCACCGGGACAGGGAACATACGAGCAGTACTTC.

This clone showed up just once. This chain uses TRBV19 with TRBJ1-2, with a tentative D call TRBD1 (6 bases). V shed 4 bases and J shed 2 bases, with 14 bases lying between them. The CDR3 sequence is 15 residues long. The V gene's germline CDR1 is LNHDA and CDR2 SQIVND (reference sequence). The CDR3 reads CASSTVGTGNYGYTF. The CDR3, as DNA: TGTGCCAGTAGTACCGTCGGAACAGGGAACTATGGCTACACCTTC.

V and J are TRBV6-5 and TRBJ1-4; weak D call: TRBD1 (6 bases). Germline values: CDR1 MNHEY, CDR2 SVGAGI. Trimming left V 4 bases short and J 2 bases short, with 11 bases between. CDR3 length: 15 residues. Here the CDR3 reads CASSLGQTTNEKLFF. CDR3 DNA sequence: TGTGCCAGCAGTTTAGGACAGACCACTAATGAAAAACTGTTTTTT.

V is TRBV7-9 and J is TRBJ1-3; 11 bases align to TRBD1. The V segment lost 2 bases and the J segment 2 bases; nucleotides outside the gene matches: 2. This CDR3 contains 16 residues. The germline gives CDR1 SEHNR, CDR2 FQNEAQ (reference sequence). The CDR3, as DNA: TGTGCCAGCAGCTTACGGGGACAGGGGGCTGGAAACACCATATATTTT. It encodes CASSLRGQGAGNTIYF.

The chain links TRBV4-1 to TRBJ1-4; D remains unclear. With 6 bases removed from V and 0 bases from J, the gap between germline ends came to 11 bases. Germline V gene lookup returns CDR1 MGHRA and CDR2 YSYEKL. The length of the CDR3 is 15 residues. In DNA, the CDR3 is TGCGCCAGCAGTGAGGGATTTGCAACTAATGAAAAACTGTTTTTT. It specifies CASSEGFATNEKLFF.

This clone was detected once. The chain carries TRBV9 and TRBJ2-1, with D possibly matching TRBD2 (6 bases). The CDR3 is 14 residues long. Between the trimmed V and J ends, which lost 4 bases and 4 bases, there was a span of 12 bases. Per germline, CDR1 SGDLS and CDR2 YYNGEE. The DNA for the CDR3 is TGTGCCAGCAGCATCCCGGGACTGTACAATGAGCAGTTCTTC. Its translation is CASSIPGLYNEQFF. Full variable domain (missing parts from reference TRBV9 and TRBJ2-1): DSGVTQTPKHLITATGQRVTLRCSPRSGDLSVYWYQQSLDQGLQFLIQYYNGEERAKGNILERFSAQQFPDLHSELNLSSLELGDSALYFCASSIPGLYNEQFFGPGTRLTVL.

The gene calls are TRBV3-1 (or the pseudogene TRBV3-2) and TRBJ2-1; D is uncertain. This CDR3 contains 12 residues. Trimming pared 6 bases from V and 6 bases from J, leaving 9 bases between. The germline V gene has CDR1 LGHDT and CDR2 YNNKEL (reference sequence). DNA of the CDR3: TGTGCCAGCAGTCTAGTTTCCAATGAGCAGTTCTTC. Amino acids: CASSLVSNEQFF.

The chain has TRBV19 and TRBJ1-4; D unresolved. The germline gives CDR1 LNHDA, CDR2 SQIVND (reference sequence). CDR3 size: 13 residues. Trimming stripped 4 bases from V and 8 bases from J, with 11 bases between. CDR3 sequence (DNA): TGTGCCAGTAGTAGCAGAGGAGAAGAAAAACTGTTTTTT. This codes for CASSSRGEEKLFF.

V usage is TRBV5-6 and J usage is TRBJ2-5; TRBD1 agrees at 7 bases. The J segment lost 2 bases and the V segment lost 0 bases, leaving 4 bases of the junction unmatched. Germline V lookup: CDR1 SGHDT, CDR2 YYEEEE. There are 15 residues in the CDR3. The CDR3, as DNA: TGTGCCAGCAGCTTGGGGCCGGGACAGCAAGAGACCCAGTACTTC. Protein product: CASSLGPGQQETQYF. The whole variable domain, filled in from reference TRBV5-6 and TRBJ2-5, reads DAGVTQSPTHLIKTRGQQVTLRCSPKSGHDTVSWYQQALGQGPQFIFQYYEEEERQRGNFPDRFSGHQFPNYSSELNVNALLLGDSALYLCASSLGPGQQETQYFGPGTRLLVL.

The chain has TRBV6-1 and TRBJ1-5; D is unresolved. Trimming left V 2 bases short and J 5 bases short, with 13 bases between. Germline CDR1 is MNHNS and CDR2 is SASEGT. The CDR3 loop spans 15 amino acids. CDR3 in amino acids: CASSEREGFYQPQHF. The CDR3 DNA is TGTGCCAGCAGTGAACGGGAAGGGTTTTATCAGCCCCAGCATTTT.

This chain links TRBV9 with TRBJ1-1; TRBD1 might be the D (5 bases). V lost 2 bases and J 6 bases, leaving 14 bases between the germline ends. The germline gives CDR1 SGDLS, CDR2 YYNGEE. The CDR3 extends over 14 amino acids. The CDR3 coding sequence is TGTGCCAGCAGCGTTAACTGGGGGGGATCTGAAGCTTTCTTT. It translates to CASSVNWGGSEAFF.

The DNA for the CDR3 is TGCGCCAGCAGCGGCGGACTAGCGGGGGGCGGGGAAAAGCCCACAGATACGCAGTATTTT. It is translated as CASSGGLAGGGEKPTDTQYF. This sequence joins TRBV5-1 and TRBJ2-3, with 14 bases identical to TRBD2. The V gene end was trimmed by 4 bases and the J gene end by 2 bases; junction bases not matched to a gene: 15. This CDR3 spans 20 amino acids. Germline V gives CDR1 SGHRS, CDR2 YFSETQ.

The gene calls are TRBV11-2 and TRBJ1-1; weak D call: TRBD1 (5 bases). V lost 5 bases and J lost 1, with 17 bases in between. Germline CDR1 SGHAT, CDR2 FQNNGV. The CDR3 sequence is 16 residues long. The CDR3: CASSPQPGGKNTEAFF. Written as DNA, the CDR3 is TGTGCCAGCAGCCCACAGCCGGGGGGGAAGAACACTGAAGCTTTCTTT.

The chain employs TRBV6-5 and TRBJ1-4; D call uncertain. V gave up 4 bases and J gave up 7 bases, with 7 bases separating them. Germline-derived CDR1 and CDR2 are MNHEY and SVGAGI. This CDR3 contains 12 residues. This CDR3 reads CASSSPGEKLFF. The CDR3 region has the DNA TGTGCCAGCAGTTCACCCGGTGAAAAACTGTTTTTT.

CDR3 protein: CASGVSWAEAFF. The CDR3 nucleotides are TGTGCCAGCGGAGTGAGTTGGGCTGAAGCTTTCTTT. This chain connects TRBV2 to TRBJ1-1; the D is unclear. The germline V gene has CDR1 SNHLY and CDR2 FYNNEI. This CDR3 is 12 amino acids long. V dropped 8 bases and J dropped 6 bases, with 13 bases sitting between them. Together with reference TRBV2 and TRBJ1-1, the CDR3 gives the full variable domain: EPEVTQTPSHQVTQMGQEVILRCVPISNHLYFYWYRQILGQKVEFLVSFYNNEISEKSEIFDDQFSVERPDGSNFTLKIRSTKLEDSAMYFCASGVSWAEAFFGQGTRLTVV.